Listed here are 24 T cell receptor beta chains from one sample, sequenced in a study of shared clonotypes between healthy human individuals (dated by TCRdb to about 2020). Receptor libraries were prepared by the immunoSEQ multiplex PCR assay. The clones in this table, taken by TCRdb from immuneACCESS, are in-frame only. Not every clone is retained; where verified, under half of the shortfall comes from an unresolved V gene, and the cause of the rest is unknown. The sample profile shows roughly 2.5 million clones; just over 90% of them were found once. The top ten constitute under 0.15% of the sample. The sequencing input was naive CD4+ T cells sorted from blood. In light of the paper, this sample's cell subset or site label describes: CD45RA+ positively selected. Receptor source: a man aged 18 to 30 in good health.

The CDR3, as DNA: TGCGCCAGCAGCTTGCTGGAGGATTCACCCCTCCACTTT. Amino acids: CASSLLEDSPLHF. The gene calls are TRBV5-1 and TRBJ1-6, with no clear D. Germline CDR1 SGHRS, CDR2 YFSETQ. Between the trimmed V and J ends, which lost 1 base and 8 bases, there was a span of 7 bases. This CDR3 has 13 residues.

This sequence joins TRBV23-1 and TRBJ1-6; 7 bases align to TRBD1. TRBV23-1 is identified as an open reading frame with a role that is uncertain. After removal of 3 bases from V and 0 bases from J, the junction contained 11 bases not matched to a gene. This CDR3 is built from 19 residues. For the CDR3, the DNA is TGCGCCAGCAGTCACCTCTCGTGGGACAGTTGCTCCTATAATTCACCCCTCCACTTT. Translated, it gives CASSHLSWDSCSYNSPLHF.

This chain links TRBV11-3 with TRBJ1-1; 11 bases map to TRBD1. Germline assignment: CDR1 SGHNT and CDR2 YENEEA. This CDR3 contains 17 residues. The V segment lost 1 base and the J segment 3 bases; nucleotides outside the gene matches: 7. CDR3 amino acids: CASSLGDRGVADTEAFF. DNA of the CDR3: TGTGCCAGCAGCTTAGGGGACAGGGGGGTGGCGGACACTGAAGCTTTCTTT. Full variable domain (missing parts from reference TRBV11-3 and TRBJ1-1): EAGVVQSPRYKIIEKKQPVAFWCNPISGHNTLYWYLQNLGQGPELLIRYENEEAVDDSQLPKDRFSAERLKGVDSTLKIQPAELGDSAVYLCASSLGDRGVADTEAFFGQGTRLTVV.

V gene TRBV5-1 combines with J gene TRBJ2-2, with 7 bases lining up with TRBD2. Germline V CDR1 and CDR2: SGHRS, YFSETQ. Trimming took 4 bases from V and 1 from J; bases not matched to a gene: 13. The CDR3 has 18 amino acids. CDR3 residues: CASSLGRSSGWNTGELFF. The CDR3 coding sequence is TGCGCCAGCAGCCTAGGTCGAAGTAGCGGGTGGAACACCGGGGAGCTGTTTTTT.

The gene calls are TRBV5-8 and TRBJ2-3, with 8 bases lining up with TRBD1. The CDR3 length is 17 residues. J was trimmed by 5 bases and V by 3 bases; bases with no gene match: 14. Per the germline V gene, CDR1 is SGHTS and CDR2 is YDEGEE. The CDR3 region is CASSWEPDRVIGDTQYF. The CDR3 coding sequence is TGTGCCAGCAGCTGGGAACCGGACAGGGTAATTGGAGATACGCAGTATTTT.

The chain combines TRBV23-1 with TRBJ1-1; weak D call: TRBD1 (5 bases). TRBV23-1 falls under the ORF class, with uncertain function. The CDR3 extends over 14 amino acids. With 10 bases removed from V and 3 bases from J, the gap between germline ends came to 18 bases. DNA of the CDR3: TGCGCCACCATCGGCCGGGGCTGGGACACTGAAGCTTTCTTT. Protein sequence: CATIGRGWDTEAFF.

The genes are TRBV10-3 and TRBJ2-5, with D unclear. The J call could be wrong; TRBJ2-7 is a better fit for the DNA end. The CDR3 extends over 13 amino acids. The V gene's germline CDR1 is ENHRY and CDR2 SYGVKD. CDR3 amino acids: CAISESALYEQYF. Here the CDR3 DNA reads TGTGCCATCAGTGAGTCTGCCCTCTACGAGCAGTACTTC.

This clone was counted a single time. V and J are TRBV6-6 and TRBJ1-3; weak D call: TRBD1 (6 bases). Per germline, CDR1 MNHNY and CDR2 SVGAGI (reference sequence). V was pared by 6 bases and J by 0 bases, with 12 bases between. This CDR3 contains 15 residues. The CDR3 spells CASSRGQFSGNTIYF. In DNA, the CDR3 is TGTGCCAGCAGCCGTGGACAGTTCTCTGGAAACACCATATATTTT.

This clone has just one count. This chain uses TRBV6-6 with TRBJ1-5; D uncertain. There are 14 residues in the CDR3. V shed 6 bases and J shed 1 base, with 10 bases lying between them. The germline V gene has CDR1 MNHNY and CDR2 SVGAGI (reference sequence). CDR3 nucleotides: TGTGCCAGCAGGGCGGGTGTCAGCAATCAGCCCCAGCATTTT. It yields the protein CASRAGVSNQPQHF.

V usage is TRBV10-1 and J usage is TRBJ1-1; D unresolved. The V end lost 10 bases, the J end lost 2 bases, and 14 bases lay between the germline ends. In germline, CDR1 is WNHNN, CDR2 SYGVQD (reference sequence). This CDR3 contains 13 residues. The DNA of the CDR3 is TGCGCCACCCAAGACCAGCGAAACACTGAAGCTTTCTTT. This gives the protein CATQDQRNTEAFF.

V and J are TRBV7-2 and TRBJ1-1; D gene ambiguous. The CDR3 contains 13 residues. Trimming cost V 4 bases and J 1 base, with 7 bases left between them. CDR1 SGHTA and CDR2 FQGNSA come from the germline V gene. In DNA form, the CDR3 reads TGTGCCAGCAGCTACAAAACGAACACTGAAGCTTTCTTT. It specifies CASSYKTNTEAFF.

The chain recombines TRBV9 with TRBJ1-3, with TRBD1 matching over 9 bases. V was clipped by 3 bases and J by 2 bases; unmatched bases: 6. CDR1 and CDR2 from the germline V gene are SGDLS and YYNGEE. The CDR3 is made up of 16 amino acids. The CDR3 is CASSEQGQGAGNTIYF. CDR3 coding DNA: TGTGCCAGCAGCGAGCAGGGACAGGGTGCTGGAAACACCATATATTTT.

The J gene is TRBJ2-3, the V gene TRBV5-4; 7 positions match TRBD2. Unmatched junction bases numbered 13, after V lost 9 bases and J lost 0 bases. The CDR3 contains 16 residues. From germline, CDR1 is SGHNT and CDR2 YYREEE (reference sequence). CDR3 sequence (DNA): TGTGCCACCCAGAGCTGGCTAGCGGCTAGCACAGATACGCAGTATTTT. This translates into CATQSWLAASTDTQYF.

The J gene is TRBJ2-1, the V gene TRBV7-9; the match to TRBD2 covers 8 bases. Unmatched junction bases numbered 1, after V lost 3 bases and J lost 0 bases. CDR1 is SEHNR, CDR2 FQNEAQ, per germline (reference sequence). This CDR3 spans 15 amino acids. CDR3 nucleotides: TGTGCCAGCAGCTTTAGCGGGACCTCCTACAATGAGCAGTTCTTC. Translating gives CASSFSGTSYNEQFF.

The CDR3 coding sequence is TGTGCCTGGAAACTAGCGGGGGGAGGGAATGAGCAGTTCTTC. Translating gives CAWKLAGGGNEQFF. The V call is TRBV30, the J call TRBJ2-1, with 12 bases matching TRBD2. V was pared by 4 bases and J by 7 bases, with 5 bases of the junction left unmatched. The CDR3 runs 14 residues. Per the germline V gene, CDR1 is GTSNPN and CDR2 is SVGIG (reference sequence). Supplemented by reference TRBV30 and TRBJ2-1, the full variable domain reads SQTIHQWPATLVQPVGSPLSLECTVEGTSNPNLYWYRQAAGRGLQLLFYSVGIGQISSEVPQNLSASRPQDRQFILSSKKLLLSDSGFYLCAWKLAGGGNEQFFGPGTRLTVL.

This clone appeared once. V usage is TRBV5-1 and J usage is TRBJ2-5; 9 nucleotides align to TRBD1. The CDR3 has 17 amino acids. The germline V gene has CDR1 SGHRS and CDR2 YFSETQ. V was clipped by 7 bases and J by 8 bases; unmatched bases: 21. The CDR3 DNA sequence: TGCGCCAGCTCCAAGGGGCTCGGGACAGGGAGTATAGAAACCCAGTACTTC. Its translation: CASSKGLGTGSIETQYF.

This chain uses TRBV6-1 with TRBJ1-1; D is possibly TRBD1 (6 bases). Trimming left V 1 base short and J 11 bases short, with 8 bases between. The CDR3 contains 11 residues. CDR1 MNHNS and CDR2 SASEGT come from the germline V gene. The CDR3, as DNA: TGTGCCAGCAGTGAAGGGGGGCAGGCTTTCTTT. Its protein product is CASSEGGQAFF.

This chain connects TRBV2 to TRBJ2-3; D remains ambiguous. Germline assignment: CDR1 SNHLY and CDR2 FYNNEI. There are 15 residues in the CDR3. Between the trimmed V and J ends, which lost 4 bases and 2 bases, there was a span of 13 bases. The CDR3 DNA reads TGTGCCAGCAGTGGGCAGCAGACAACCACAGATACGCAGTATTTT. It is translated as CASSGQQTTTDTQYF.

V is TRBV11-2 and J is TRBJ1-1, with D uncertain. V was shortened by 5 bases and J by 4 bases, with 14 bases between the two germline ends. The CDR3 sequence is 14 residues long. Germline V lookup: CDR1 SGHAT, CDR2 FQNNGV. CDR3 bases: TGTGCCAGCAGCCCTACAACCCCGGGCACTGAAGCTTTCTTT. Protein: CASSPTTPGTEAFF.

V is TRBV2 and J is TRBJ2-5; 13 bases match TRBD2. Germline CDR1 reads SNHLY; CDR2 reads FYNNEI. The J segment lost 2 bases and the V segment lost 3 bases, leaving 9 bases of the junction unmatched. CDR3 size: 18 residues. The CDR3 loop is CASSEARTSGGSQETQYF. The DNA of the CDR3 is TGTGCCAGCAGTGAGGCTAGGACTAGCGGGGGTTCACAAGAGACCCAGTACTTC.

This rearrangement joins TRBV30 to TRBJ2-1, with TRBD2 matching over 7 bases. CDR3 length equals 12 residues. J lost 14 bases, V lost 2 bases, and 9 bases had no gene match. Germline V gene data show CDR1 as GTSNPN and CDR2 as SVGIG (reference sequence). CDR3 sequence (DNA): TGTGCCTGGAGTCCACTCTCCGGGACTAAGTTCTTC. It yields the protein CAWSPLSGTKFF.

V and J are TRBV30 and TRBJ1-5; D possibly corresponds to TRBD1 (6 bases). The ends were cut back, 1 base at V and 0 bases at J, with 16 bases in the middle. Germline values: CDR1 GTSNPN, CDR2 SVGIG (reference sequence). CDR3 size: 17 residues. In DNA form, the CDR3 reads TGTGCCTGGAGTGGTACAGGGCTCCGAGATAGCAATCAGCCCCAGCATTTT. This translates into CAWSGTGLRDSNQPQHF.

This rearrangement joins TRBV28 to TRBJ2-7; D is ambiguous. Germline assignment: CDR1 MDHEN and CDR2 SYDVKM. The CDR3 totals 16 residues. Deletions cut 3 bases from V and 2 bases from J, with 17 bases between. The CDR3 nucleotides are TGTGCCAGCAGTTTGTTCTGGGGAAATTCAGCCTACGAGCAGTACTTC. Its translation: CASSLFWGNSAYEQYF.

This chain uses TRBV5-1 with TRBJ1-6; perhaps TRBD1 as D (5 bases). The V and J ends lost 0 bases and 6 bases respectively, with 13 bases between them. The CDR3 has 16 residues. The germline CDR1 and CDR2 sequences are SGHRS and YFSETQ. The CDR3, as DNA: TGCGCCAGCAGCTTGGTTCCCGACAGACTTAATTCACCCCTCCACTTT. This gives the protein CASSLVPDRLNSPLHF.